This TCR beta chain was recorded in a study of T cells after posttransplantation cyclophosphamide. About this clone: Its specificity is unknown.

Libraries were prepared by immunoSEQ multiplex PCR; TCRdb keeps only in-frame clonotypes and omits some of them. The table shows about 17,000 clones, with 75% to 80% occurring only once. Overall study findings and caveats: Tissue-infiltrating T cells from skin or gut overlapped little with blood T cells. Later blood repertoires were often dominated by clones from the donor CD8+ memory compartment. After PTCy, TRB diversity resembled that of CNI/methotrexate controls.

Busulfan-fludarabine conditioning, marrow transplant, and cyclophosphamide on days +3 and +4 were administered. The sequences come from CD8+ T cells sorted from PBMCs, collected approximately 1,900 days after a stem cell transplant with posttransplant cyclophosphamide. This TCR derives from a female patient aged 40 to 50 who received an allogeneic stem cell transplant from a related donor, was CMV-positive, and had no GVHD. Some T cells may possibly be graft donor cells.

The CDR3 nucleotides read TGTGCCAGCAGTGATCGGTTCGATCAGCCCCAGCATTTT. It specifies CASSDRFDQPQHF. The chain joins TRBV25-1 to TRBJ1-5; D is unclear. This CDR3 has 13 residues. Trimming took off 3 bases at V and 5 bases at J, with 8 bases between the two ends. Germline lookup yields CDR1 MGHDK and CDR2 SYGVNS.